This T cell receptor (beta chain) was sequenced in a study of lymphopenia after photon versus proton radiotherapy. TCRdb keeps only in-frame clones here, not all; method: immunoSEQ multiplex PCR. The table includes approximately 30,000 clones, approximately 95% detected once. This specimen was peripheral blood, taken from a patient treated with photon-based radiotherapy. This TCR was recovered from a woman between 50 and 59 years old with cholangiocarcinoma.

Here the CDR3 DNA reads TGCGCCAGCAGCCTGACCGGGACAAGAATAGGGATCGAGCAGTACTTC. Translated: CASSLTGTRIGIEQYF. The genes are TRBV5-1 and TRBJ2-7; weak D call: TRBD1 (6 bases). The CDR3 sequence is 16 residues long. Trimming removed 4 bases at V and 6 bases at J, with 23 bases between. Germline V gene data show CDR1 as SGHRS and CDR2 as YFSETQ. Together with reference TRBV5-1 and TRBJ2-7, the CDR3 gives the full variable domain: KAGVTQTPRYLIKTRGQQVTLSCSPISGHRSVSWYQQTPGQGLQFLFEYFSETQRNKGNFPGRFSGRQFSNSRSEMNVSTLELGDSALYLCASSLTGTRIGIEQYFGPGTRLTVT.